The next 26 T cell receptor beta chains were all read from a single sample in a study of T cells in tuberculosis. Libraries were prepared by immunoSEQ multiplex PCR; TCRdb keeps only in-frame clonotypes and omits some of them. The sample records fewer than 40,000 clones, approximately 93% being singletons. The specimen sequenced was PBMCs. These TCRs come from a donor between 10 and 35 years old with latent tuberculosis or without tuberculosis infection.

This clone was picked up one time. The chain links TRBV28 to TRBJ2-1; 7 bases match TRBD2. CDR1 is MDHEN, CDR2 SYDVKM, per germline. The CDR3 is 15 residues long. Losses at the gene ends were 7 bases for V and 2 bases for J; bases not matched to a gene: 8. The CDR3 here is CASTREGTPYNEQFF. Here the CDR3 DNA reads TGTGCCAGCACGAGGGAGGGAACACCCTACAATGAGCAGTTCTTC.

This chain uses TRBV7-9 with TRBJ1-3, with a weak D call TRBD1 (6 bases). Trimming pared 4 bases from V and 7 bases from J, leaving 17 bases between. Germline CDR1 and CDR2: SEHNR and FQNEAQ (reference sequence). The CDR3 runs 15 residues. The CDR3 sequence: CASSSIGGTWNTIYF. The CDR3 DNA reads TGTGCCAGCAGCTCGATCGGGGGGACATGGAACACCATATATTTT.

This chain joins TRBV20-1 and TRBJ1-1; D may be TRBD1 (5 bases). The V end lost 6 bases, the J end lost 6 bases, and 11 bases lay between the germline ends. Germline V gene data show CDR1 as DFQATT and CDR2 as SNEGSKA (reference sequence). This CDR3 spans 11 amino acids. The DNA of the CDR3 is TGCAGTGCCCAGGGTTCTGCTGAAGCTTTCTTT. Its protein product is CSAQGSAEAFF.

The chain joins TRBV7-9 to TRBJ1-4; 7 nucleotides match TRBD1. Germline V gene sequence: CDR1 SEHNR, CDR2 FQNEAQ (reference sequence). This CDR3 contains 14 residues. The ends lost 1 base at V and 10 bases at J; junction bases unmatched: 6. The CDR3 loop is CASSLGAAGGKLFF. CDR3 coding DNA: TGTGCCAGCAGCTTAGGGGCGGCAGGGGGAAAACTGTTTTTT.

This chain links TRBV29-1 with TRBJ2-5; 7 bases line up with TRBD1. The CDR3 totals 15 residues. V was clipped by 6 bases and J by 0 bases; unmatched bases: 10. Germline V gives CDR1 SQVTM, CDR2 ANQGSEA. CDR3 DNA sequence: TGCAGCGTAGTCAGGGGGAGAGGGTACCAAGAGACCCAGTACTTC. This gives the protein CSVVRGRGYQETQYF.

For the CDR3, the DNA is TGTGCCATCACGAGACAGGGGACAGATACGCAGTATTTT. It codes for CAITRQGTDTQYF. The chain recombines TRBV10-3 with TRBJ2-3, with TRBD1 identical over 8 bases. J was trimmed by 3 bases and V by 7 bases; bases with no gene match: 3. CDR1 and CDR2 from the germline V gene are ENHRY and SYGVKD. This CDR3 is built from 13 residues.

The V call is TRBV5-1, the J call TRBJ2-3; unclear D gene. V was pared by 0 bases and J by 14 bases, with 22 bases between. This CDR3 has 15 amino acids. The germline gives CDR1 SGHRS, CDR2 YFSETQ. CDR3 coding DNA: TGCGCCAGCAGCTTGGCAGGTTCGCTGACGCAGCAGTGGTATTTT. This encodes CASSLAGSLTQQWYF.

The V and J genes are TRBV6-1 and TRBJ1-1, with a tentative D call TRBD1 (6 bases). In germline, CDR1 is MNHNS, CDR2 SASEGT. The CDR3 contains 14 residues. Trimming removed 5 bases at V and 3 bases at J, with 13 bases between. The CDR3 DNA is TGTGCCAGCAGTCTTCTGGGGGCTGACACTGAAGCTTTCTTT. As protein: CASSLLGADTEAFF.

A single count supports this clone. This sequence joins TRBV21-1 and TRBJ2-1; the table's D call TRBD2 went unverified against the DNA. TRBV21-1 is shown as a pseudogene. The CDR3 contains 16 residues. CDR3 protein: CASSLSGTGVYNEQFF. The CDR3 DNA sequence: TGTGCCAGCAGCCTCTCCGGGACTGGCGTCTACAATGAGCAGTTCTTC.

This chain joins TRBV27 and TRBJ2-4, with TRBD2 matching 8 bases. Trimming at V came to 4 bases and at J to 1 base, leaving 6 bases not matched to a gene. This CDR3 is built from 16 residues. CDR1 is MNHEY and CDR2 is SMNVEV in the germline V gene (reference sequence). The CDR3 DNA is TGTGCCAGCAGTTCCCAGGGCGGGGGGGCCAAAAACATTCAGTACTTC. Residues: CASSSQGGGAKNIQYF.

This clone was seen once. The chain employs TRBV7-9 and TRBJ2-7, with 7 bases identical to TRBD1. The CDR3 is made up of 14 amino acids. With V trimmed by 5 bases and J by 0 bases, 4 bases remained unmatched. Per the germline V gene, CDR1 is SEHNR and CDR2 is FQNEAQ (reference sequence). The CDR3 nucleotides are TGTGCCAGCAGCCTGACAGGGAGCTCCTACGAGCAGTACTTC. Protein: CASSLTGSSYEQYF.

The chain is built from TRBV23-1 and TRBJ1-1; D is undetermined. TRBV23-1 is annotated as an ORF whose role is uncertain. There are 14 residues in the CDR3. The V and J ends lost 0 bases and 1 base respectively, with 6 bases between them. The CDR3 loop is CASSQSRKNTEAFF. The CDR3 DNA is TGCGCCAGCAGTCAATCGAGGAAGAACACTGAAGCTTTCTTT.

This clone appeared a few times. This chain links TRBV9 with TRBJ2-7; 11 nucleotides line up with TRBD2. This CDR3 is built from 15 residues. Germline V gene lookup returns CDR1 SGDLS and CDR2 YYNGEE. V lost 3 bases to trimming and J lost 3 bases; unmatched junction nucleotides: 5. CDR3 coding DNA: TGTGCCAGCAGCGCCTCGGGACTAGCGGACTACGAGCAGTACTTC. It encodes CASSASGLADYEQYF.

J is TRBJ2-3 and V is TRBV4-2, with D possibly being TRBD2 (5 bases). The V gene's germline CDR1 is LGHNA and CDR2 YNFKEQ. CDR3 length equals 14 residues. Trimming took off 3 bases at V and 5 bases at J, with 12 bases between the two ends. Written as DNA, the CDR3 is TGTGCCAGCAGCCACGGGAAGGCGGGAGATACGCAGTATTTT. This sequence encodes CASSHGKAGDTQYF.

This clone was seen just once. The CDR3 coding sequence is TGTGCCAGCAGCTTAGGAGCAGGGAACAATGAGCAGTTCTTC. Protein: CASSLGAGNNEQFF. The chain joins TRBV7-9 to TRBJ2-1, with a weak D call TRBD1 (5 bases). V lost 1 base to trimming and J lost 5 bases, with 9 bases between them. The CDR3 loop spans 14 amino acids. Germline V gives CDR1 SEHNR, CDR2 FQNEAQ (reference sequence).

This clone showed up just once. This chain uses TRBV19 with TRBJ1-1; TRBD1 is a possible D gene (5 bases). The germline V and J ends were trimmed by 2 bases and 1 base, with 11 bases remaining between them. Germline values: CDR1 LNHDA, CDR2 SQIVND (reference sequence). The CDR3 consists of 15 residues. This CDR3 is CASSIRAGPNTEAFF. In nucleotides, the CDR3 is TGTGCCAGTAGTATACGGGCGGGACCGAACACTGAAGCTTTCTTT.

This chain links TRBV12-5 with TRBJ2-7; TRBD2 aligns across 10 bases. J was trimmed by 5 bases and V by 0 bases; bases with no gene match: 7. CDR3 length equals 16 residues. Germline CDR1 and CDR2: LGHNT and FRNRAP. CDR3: CASGLVRSGRAHEQYF. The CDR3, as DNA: TGTGCTAGTGGTTTGGTAAGGAGCGGGAGGGCCCACGAGCAGTACTTC.

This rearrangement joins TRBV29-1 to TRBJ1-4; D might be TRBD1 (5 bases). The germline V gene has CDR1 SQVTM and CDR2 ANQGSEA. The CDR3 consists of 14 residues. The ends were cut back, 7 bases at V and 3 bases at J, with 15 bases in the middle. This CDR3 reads CSGGGAGPNEKLFF. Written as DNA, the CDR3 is TGCAGCGGTGGCGGGGCAGGGCCTAATGAAAAACTGTTTTTT.

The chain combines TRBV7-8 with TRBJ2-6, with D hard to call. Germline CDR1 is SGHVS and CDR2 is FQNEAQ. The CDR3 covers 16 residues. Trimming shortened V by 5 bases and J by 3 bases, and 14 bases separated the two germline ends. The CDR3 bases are TGTGCCAGCAGCCACAGATGGGCTAATGGGGCCAACGTCCTGACTTTC. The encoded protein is CASSHRWANGANVLTF.

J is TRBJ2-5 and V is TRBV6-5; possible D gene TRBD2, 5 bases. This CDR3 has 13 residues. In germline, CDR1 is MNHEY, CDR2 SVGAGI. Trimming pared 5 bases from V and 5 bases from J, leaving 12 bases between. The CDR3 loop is CASSRGPRETQYF. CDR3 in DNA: TGTGCCAGCAGTCGAGGGCCCCGGGAGACCCAGTACTTC.

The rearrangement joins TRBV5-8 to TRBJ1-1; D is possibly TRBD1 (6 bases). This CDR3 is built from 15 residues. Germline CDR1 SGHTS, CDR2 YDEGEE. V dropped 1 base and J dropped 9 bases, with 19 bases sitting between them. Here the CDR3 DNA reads TGTGCCAGCAGCTTGCGCGGGGGGCAGGGAAGGAAAGCTTTCTTT. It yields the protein CASSLRGGQGRKAFF.

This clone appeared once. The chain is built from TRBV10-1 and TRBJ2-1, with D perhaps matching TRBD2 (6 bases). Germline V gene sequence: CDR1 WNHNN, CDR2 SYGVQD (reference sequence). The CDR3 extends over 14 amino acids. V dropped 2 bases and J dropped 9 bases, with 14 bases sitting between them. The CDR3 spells CASSEQLVGGEQFF. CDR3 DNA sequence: TGCGCCAGCAGTGAGCAACTAGTGGGAGGTGAGCAGTTCTTC.

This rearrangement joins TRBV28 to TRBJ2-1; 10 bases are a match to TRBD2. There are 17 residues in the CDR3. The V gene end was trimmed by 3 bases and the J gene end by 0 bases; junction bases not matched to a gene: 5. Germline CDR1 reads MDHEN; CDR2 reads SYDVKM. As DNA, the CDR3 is TGTGCCAGCAGTTTGCATGGACTAGCGGACTCCTACAATGAGCAGTTCTTC. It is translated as CASSLHGLADSYNEQFF.

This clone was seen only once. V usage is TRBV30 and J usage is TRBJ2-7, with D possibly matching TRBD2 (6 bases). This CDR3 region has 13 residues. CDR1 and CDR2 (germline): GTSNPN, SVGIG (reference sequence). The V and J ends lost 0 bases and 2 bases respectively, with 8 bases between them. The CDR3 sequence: CAWSVGLTYEQYF. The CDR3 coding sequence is TGTGCCTGGAGTGTAGGACTAACCTACGAGCAGTACTTC. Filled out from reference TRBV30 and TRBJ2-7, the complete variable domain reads SQTIHQWPATLVQPVGSPLSLECTVEGTSNPNLYWYRQAAGRGLQLLFYSVGIGQISSEVPQNLSASRPQDRQFILSSKKLLLSDSGFYLCAWSVGLTYEQYFGPGTRLTVT.

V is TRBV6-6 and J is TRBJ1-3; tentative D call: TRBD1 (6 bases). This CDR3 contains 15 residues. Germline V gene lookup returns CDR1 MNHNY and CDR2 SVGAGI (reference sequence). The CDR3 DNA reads TGTGCTTCACAGGGAAGGGCAGAGTCTGGAAACACCATATATTTT. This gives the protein CASQGRAESGNTIYF.

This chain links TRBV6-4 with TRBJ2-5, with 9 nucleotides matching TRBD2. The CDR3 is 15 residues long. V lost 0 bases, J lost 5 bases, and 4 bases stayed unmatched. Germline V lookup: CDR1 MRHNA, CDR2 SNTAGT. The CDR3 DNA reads TGTGCCAGCAGTGACTCTAGCGGGAGCGGGGAGACCCAGTACTTC. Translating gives CASSDSSGSGETQYF.